What follows are 28 T cell receptor beta chains derived from one specimen sequenced in a study of beta chain features in type 1 diabetes. cDNA synthesis used the whole RNA isolate, giving expressed TCRB sequences. The table came from immunoSEQ multiplex PCR; TCRdb's copy has only in-frame clones and leaves some out. The data hold under 300,000 clones, with approximately 15% observed a single time. Whole-study results and caveats: There was a moderate but significant shortening of TCRB CDR3s in all four CD4+ subsets of Type 1 diabetes patients.

Antigens for these TCRs are unknown. What was sequenced was naive CD4+ T cells from blood. These receptors were collected from a young man with type 1 diabetes.

This clone showed up just a few times. The V call is TRBV4-2, the J call TRBJ2-7; TRBD2 matches 14 bases. Germline V gene data show CDR1 as LGHNA and CDR2 as YNFKEQ. The CDR3 has 18 amino acids. The trim removed 0 bases at V and 1 base at J, leaving 5 bases unmatched. CDR3 in DNA: TGTGCCAGCAGCCAAGATTGGGGACTAGCGGGAGAATCCTACGAGCAGTACTTC. Its protein product is CASSQDWGLAGESYEQYF.

This clone has a handful of counts. The V gene is TRBV21-1, the J gene TRBJ2-1; the table calls TRBD2, which could not be checked here. TRBV21-1 is labeled a pseudogene. The CDR3 totals 14 residues. In DNA, the CDR3 is TGTGCCAGCAGCAAAGACGGGGGGCCCCATGAGCAGTTCTTC. Protein: CASSKDGGPHEQFF.

V usage is TRBV6-1 and J usage is TRBJ2-7, with TRBD1 matching 8 bases. The CDR3 runs 13 residues. The germline CDR1 and CDR2 sequences are MNHNS and SASEGT. V was pared by 7 bases and J by 7 bases, with 9 bases of the junction left unmatched. The CDR3 DNA sequence: TGTGCCAGCATTCAGGGGGCAAAAGATGAGCAGTACTTC. It yields the protein CASIQGAKDEQYF.

V usage is TRBV2 and J usage is TRBJ2-1; 13 bases match TRBD2. Germline V lookup: CDR1 SNHLY, CDR2 FYNNEI. V trimming: 5 bases; J trimming: 8 bases; junction bases outside the gene matches: 6. CDR3 length: 15 amino acids. The CDR3 here is CASSPRLAGGHEQFF. Here the CDR3 DNA reads TGTGCCAGCAGTCCCAGACTAGCGGGAGGCCATGAGCAGTTCTTC.

This clone was seen a handful of times. This chain uses TRBV7-2 with TRBJ2-7; possible D gene TRBD1, 6 bases. Germline-derived CDR1 and CDR2 are SGHTA and FQGNSA. V lost 5 bases, J lost 2 bases, and 10 bases lay in between. This CDR3 has 13 residues. The CDR3 loop reads CASSPRGAYEQYF. The CDR3 region has the DNA TGTGCCAGCAGCCCCAGGGGAGCCTACGAGCAGTACTTC.

CDR3 DNA sequence: TGTGCCAGTATTCAGGGAATCAATCAGCCCCAGCATTTT. Its translation is CASIQGINQPQHF. The chain carries TRBV19 and TRBJ1-5; TRBD1 is a possible D gene (5 bases). Between the trimmed V and J ends, which lost 7 bases and 3 bases, there was a span of 10 bases. CDR3 length: 13 residues. Germline V lookup: CDR1 LNHDA, CDR2 SQIVND (reference sequence).

The J gene is TRBJ2-1, the V gene TRBV18; 8 bases agree with TRBD2. The CDR3 runs to 15 residues. Germline-derived CDR1 and CDR2 are KGHSH and LQKENI. The ends lost 3 bases at V and 7 bases at J; junction bases unmatched: 8. The CDR3 reads CASSPPGTSINEQFF. For the CDR3, the DNA is TGTGCCAGCTCACCGCCCGGGACTAGTATAAATGAGCAGTTCTTC.

The chain recombines TRBV30 with TRBJ2-3; TRBD2 aligns across 7 bases. This CDR3 contains 18 residues. CDR1 is GTSNPN, CDR2 SVGIG, per germline (reference sequence). The junction had 18 bases not matched to a gene; V was cut back by 0 bases and J by 6 bases. This chain's CDR3 is CAWSVRGLVAGGRDTQYF. DNA for the CDR3: TGTGCCTGGAGTGTACGTGGACTAGTAGCCGGAGGACGGGATACGCAGTATTTT.

This clone was found a few times. The genes are TRBV5-1 and TRBJ2-3; possibly TRBD2 for D (6 bases). The CDR3 totals 14 residues. The germline V gene encodes CDR1 SGHRS and CDR2 YFSETQ. The germline V and J ends were trimmed by 0 bases and 5 bases, with 10 bases remaining between them. As DNA, the CDR3 is TGCGCCAGCAGCTTGGGGGAGGCGGGAGATACGCAGTATTTT. Translated, it gives CASSLGEAGDTQYF.

This clone appeared a few times. This rearrangement joins TRBV5-1 to TRBJ2-2; TRBD1 is a possible D gene (5 bases). The V end lost 0 bases, the J end lost 7 bases, and 13 bases lay between the germline ends. Germline V lookup: CDR1 SGHRS, CDR2 YFSETQ. CDR3 length equals 15 residues. CDR3 sequence: CASSLGQGFGGELFF. The DNA of the CDR3 is TGCGCCAGCAGCTTGGGGCAGGGTTTCGGCGGGGAGCTGTTTTTT.

This clone was detected only once. This chain joins TRBV7-6 and TRBJ2-7; a possible D gene is TRBD1 (6 bases). Trimming shortened V by 5 bases and J by 6 bases, and 14 bases separated the two germline ends. The germline V gene encodes CDR1 SGHVS and CDR2 FNYEAQ. The CDR3 spans 13 residues. The CDR3 sequence: CASSQGPAGEQYF. The CDR3 DNA follows: TGTGCCAGCAGCCAGGGGCCAGCCGGCGAGCAGTACTTC.

This clone appeared a few times. CDR3 sequence reads: CAWRSRTNSYEQYF. The CDR3 DNA reads as TGTGCCTGGAGATCCCGGACTAACTCCTACGAGCAGTACTTC. The J gene is TRBJ2-7, the V gene TRBV30, with D tentatively TRBD2 (6 bases). The CDR3 consists of 14 residues. The germline V gene has CDR1 GTSNPN and CDR2 SVGIG (reference sequence). The V and J ends lost 3 bases and 0 bases respectively, with 12 bases between them. Using reference TRBV30 and TRBJ2-7 for the parts outside the CDR3, the full variable domain is SQTIHQWPATLVQPVGSPLSLECTVEGTSNPNLYWYRQAAGRGLQLLFYSVGIGQISSEVPQNLSASRPQDRQFILSSKKLLLSDSGFYLCAWRSRTNSYEQYFGPGTRLTVT.

The chain uses TRBV11-2 and TRBJ2-1, with TRBD2 matching 12 bases. The germline V gene encodes CDR1 SGHAT and CDR2 FQNNGV. CDR3 length: 17 residues. The V and J ends lost 1 base and 3 bases, in that order; junction bases with no gene match: 4. CDR3 region: CASSLVGLAGNYNEQFF. Written as DNA, the CDR3 is TGTGCCAGCAGCTTAGTGGGACTAGCGGGCAACTACAATGAGCAGTTCTTC.

The V gene is TRBV25-1, the J gene TRBJ2-4, with a weak D call TRBD2 (7 bases). The germline V gene encodes CDR1 MGHDK and CDR2 SYGVNS. The CDR3 sequence is 16 residues long. The V end was cut by 1 base, the J end by 8 bases, with 18 bases between. CDR3 bases: TGTGCCAGCAGTGAATTTGGGGGGGCCCCCGAGGACATTCAGTACTTC. Translation gives CASSEFGGAPEDIQYF.

The chain recombines TRBV7-2 with TRBJ2-3; D is unresolved. This CDR3 is 12 amino acids long. Germline values: CDR1 SGHTA, CDR2 FQGNSA. The V end was cut by 3 bases, the J end by 6 bases, with 7 bases between. CDR3 sequence: CASSFPRDTQYF. The CDR3 bases are TGTGCCAGCAGCTTCCCCAGGGATACGCAGTATTTT.

Only a few counts were recorded for this clone. The rearrangement uses TRBV2 and TRBJ2-1; 9 bases are shared with TRBD1. This CDR3 spans 13 amino acids. The ends lost 5 bases at V and 7 bases at J; junction bases unmatched: 3. Germline loops: CDR1 SNHLY, CDR2 FYNNEI. The CDR3 nucleotides are TGTGCCAGCAGTATGACAGGGGGTAATGAGCAGTTCTTC. Encoded protein: CASSMTGGNEQFF.

This clone was observed a handful of times. This CDR3 is also generated by other DNA sequences in the sample. The rearrangement links TRBV5-1 to TRBJ1-1; possible D gene TRBD1, 6 bases. The CDR3 runs to 13 residues. V dropped 1 base and J dropped 4 bases, with 8 bases sitting between them. The germline V gene has CDR1 SGHRS and CDR2 YFSETQ. CDR3 nucleotides: TGCGCCAGCAGCTTGTTAGGGGGCACTGAAGCTTTCTTT. This gives the protein CASSLLGGTEAFF. Full variable domain (outside the CDR3, taken from reference TRBV5-1 and TRBJ1-1): KAGVTQTPRYLIKTRGQQVTLSCSPISGHRSVSWYQQTPGQGLQFLFEYFSETQRNKGNFPGRFSGRQFSNSRSEMNVSTLELGDSALYLCASSLLGGTEAFFGQGTRLTVV.

The chain joins TRBV6-1 to TRBJ1-1; TRBD1 matches 7 bases. CDR1 is MNHNS, CDR2 SASEGT, per germline. V was pared by 5 bases and J by 1 base, with 4 bases of the junction left unmatched. This CDR3 comprises 14 residues. The CDR3 spells CASSSGTANTEAFF. In DNA, the CDR3 is TGTGCCAGCAGTTCCGGGACAGCGAACACTGAAGCTTTCTTT.

This clone was detected only once. The rearrangement joins TRBV2 to TRBJ2-3; 9 positions agree with TRBD2. The CDR3 contains 14 residues. V gave up 8 bases and J gave up 6 bases; unmatched junction bases: 9. CDR1 is SNHLY, CDR2 FYNNEI, per germline. CDR3 protein: CASQAGGGVDTQYF. The CDR3 DNA sequence: TGTGCCAGCCAAGCGGGGGGCGGGGTGGATACGCAGTATTTT.

The chain links TRBV4-1 to TRBJ1-6; the match to TRBD1 covers 9 bases. Looked up from germline, CDR1 is MGHRA and CDR2 is YSYEKL. The junction had 7 bases not matched to a gene; V was cut back by 2 bases and J by 8 bases. The CDR3 contains 16 residues. The CDR3 DNA follows: TGCGCCAGCAGCCAAACTGGGACAGGGTGGGATTCACCCCTCCACTTT. This sequence encodes CASSQTGTGWDSPLHF.

This clone has a handful of counts. The chain uses TRBV19 and TRBJ2-5; perhaps TRBD2 as D (5 bases). Trimming stripped 2 bases from V and 5 bases from J, with 12 bases between. This CDR3 is built from 14 residues. Germline assignment: CDR1 LNHDA and CDR2 SQIVND (reference sequence). This chain's CDR3 is CASSISPPGETQYF. In nucleotides, the CDR3 is TGTGCCAGTAGTATATCCCCCCCGGGGGAGACCCAGTACTTC.

In its sample, this clone was seen a few times. The chain joins TRBV5-1 to TRBJ2-7, with a weak D call TRBD1 (7 bases). V lost 4 bases to trimming and J lost 2 bases, with 13 bases between them. This CDR3 contains 14 residues. CDR1 is SGHRS, CDR2 YFSETQ, per germline. This chain's CDR3 is CASSTGDRAYEQYF. The CDR3 DNA reads as TGCGCCAGCAGCACGGGGGACAGAGCCTACGAGCAGTACTTC.

V usage is TRBV7-2 and J usage is TRBJ2-2; 7 bases align to TRBD1. With V trimmed by 2 bases and J by 5 bases, 8 bases remained unmatched. Germline CDR1 reads SGHTA; CDR2 reads FQGNSA. The CDR3 is 16 residues long. The CDR3 bases are TGTGCCAGCAGCTTATCGAGGGGGCAACGAACCGGGGAGCTGTTTTTT. Amino acid sequence: CASSLSRGQRTGELFF.

The gene calls are TRBV6-1 and TRBJ2-5, with TRBD2 as a possible D gene (5 bases). V lost 6 bases and J lost 2, with 16 bases in between. Germline V gene lookup returns CDR1 MNHNS and CDR2 SASEGT. CDR3 length: 15 amino acids. The CDR3 protein is CASRNTWTGQETQYF. The CDR3 DNA is TGTGCCAGCAGAAACACTTGGACTGGACAAGAGACCCAGTACTTC.

This chain uses TRBV18 with TRBJ2-1, with D tentatively TRBD1 (5 bases). The CDR3 covers 18 residues. V was shortened by 3 bases and J by 1 base, with 19 bases between the two germline ends. Germline V lookup: CDR1 KGHSH, CDR2 LQKENI. The CDR3 DNA follows: TGTGCCAGCTCACCCGGACAAATGGGGCTCGGGTCCTACAATGAGCAGTTCTTC. Protein sequence: CASSPGQMGLGSYNEQFF.

This clone was counted between two and nine times. The chain uses TRBV6-5 and TRBJ2-2; no reliable D call. This CDR3 is built from 13 residues. V gave up 6 bases and J gave up 4 bases, with 9 bases separating them. Germline loops: CDR1 MNHEY, CDR2 SVGAGI. Here the CDR3 DNA reads TGTGCCAGCAGCTTCCTTCGCACCGGGGAGCTGTTTTTT. This codes for CASSFLRTGELFF.

This clone has just a few counts. The rearrangement joins TRBV5-1 to TRBJ1-1; no reliable D call. V lost 4 bases to trimming and J lost 1 base, with 14 bases between them. The CDR3 consists of 15 residues. Germline CDR1 SGHRS, CDR2 YFSETQ. This CDR3 is CASSPPLLANTEAFF. The CDR3, as DNA: TGCGCCAGCAGCCCCCCCCTTCTAGCGAACACTGAAGCTTTCTTT.

This chain connects TRBV25-1 to TRBJ2-3, with 8 bases fitting TRBD1. The V gene's germline CDR1 is MGHDK and CDR2 SYGVNS. Trimming took 2 bases from V and 5 from J; bases not matched to a gene: 3. The CDR3 spans 14 residues. The CDR3 here is CASSETGTGDTQYF. The CDR3 DNA is TGTGCCAGCAGTGAAACTGGGACAGGAGATACGCAGTATTTT. Complete variable domain (other parts from reference TRBV25-1 and TRBJ2-3): EADIYQTPRYLVIGTGKKITLECSQTMGHDKMYWYQQDPGMELHLIHYSYGVNSTEKGDLSSESTVSRIRTEHFPLTLESARPSHTSQYLCASSETGTGDTQYFGPGTRLTVL.